This T cell receptor (beta chain) stems from a study of blood T cell repertoires in COVID-19. Looking at the study overall: Samples came from the United States, Italy and Spain, spanning acute and convalescent COVID-19. The cDNA or gDNA used as material had been derived from T cells, B-cell-depleted T cells, or PBMCs.

From germline, CDR1 is SGHAT and CDR2 FQNNGV. The CDR3 has 15 residues. Germline trimming cut 2 bases from V and 7 bases from J; bases unmatched to any gene: 8. As processed by the authors: Estimates of nucleated cell counts were drawn from the amplification of reference gene primers. This table comes from immunoSEQ multiplex PCR, and its TCRdb copy is limited to in-frame clones, with some not included. V, J and clone size reflect that table, while D and trimming were determined from the DNA. This sample has 300,000 to 450,000 clones, with 85% to 90% found just once. The chain carries TRBV11-2 and TRBJ2-4, with 7 bases lining up with TRBD2. This TCR was recovered from a human donor in a cohort sampled during active COVID-19. The sequenced material came from peripheral blood. CDR3 sequence: CASSLSPGRMNIQYF. CDR3 nucleotide sequence: TGTGCCAGCAGCTTATCGCCCGGGAGGATGAACATTCAGTACTTC.